A selection of T cell receptor beta chains follows, all from one sample in a study of T-cell reconstitution after alpha-beta-depleted transplantation in children. TCRdb re-called the PCR reads with MiXCR, one entry per CDR3 protein. The sample shows some 200,000 distinct CDR3 sequences, roughly 6.5% of them seen only once. This specimen consisted of PBMCs, obtained before TCRalphabeta/CD19-depleted stem cell transplant. The source is a girl less than two years old with combined immunodeficiency, due to receive a stem cell transplant. Both conserved end residues are part of each CDR3. Fields, in order: D gene, V gene, J gene, clone size, CDR3 DNA, CDR3 protein. A D gene is named only where the DNA matches it firmly. Size is stated as once, few, many or a size class.

d_gene: .
v_gene: TRBV29-1
j_gene: TRBJ1-3
abundance: many
CDR3nt: TGCAGCGTACTGTTCCCTTTAACTGGAAACACCATATATTTT
CDR3aa: CSVLFPLTGNTIYF

d_gene: .
v_gene: TRBV7-8
j_gene: TRBJ1-5
abundance: many
CDR3nt: TGTGCCAGCAGCATAAGTAATCAGCCCCAGCATTTT
CDR3aa: CASSISNQPQHF

d_gene: .
v_gene: TRBV28
j_gene: TRBJ2-7
abundance: many
CDR3nt: TGTGCCAGCAGTTTTAGACTGGCGGGCGTCTACGAGCAGTACTTC
CDR3aa: CASSFRLAGVYEQYF

d_gene: .
v_gene: TRBV6-2/TRBV6-3
j_gene: TRBJ2-7
abundance: many
CDR3nt: TGTGCCAGCAAGCCAACCCTCGTTACCGTCACCTACGAGCAGTACTTC
CDR3aa: CASKPTLVTVTYEQYF

d_gene: .
v_gene: TRBV12-3/TRBV12-4
j_gene: TRBJ2-4
abundance: many
CDR3nt: TGTGCCAGCAGTCCGAATCCCCTAGTGAACATTCAGTACTTC
CDR3aa: CASSPNPLVNIQYF

d_gene: .
v_gene: TRBV29-1
j_gene: TRBJ2-1
abundance: many
CDR3nt: TGCAGCGTTGAAGATTTACTCTTGCTGGAGCAGTTCTTC
CDR3aa: CSVEDLLLLEQFF

d_gene: .
v_gene: TRBV29-1
j_gene: TRBJ1-1
abundance: many
CDR3nt: TGCAGCGTTGAAGAAGGAGGCAGGGCGCTGGCTGAAGCTTTCTTT
CDR3aa: CSVEEGGRALAEAFF

d_gene: .
v_gene: TRBV6-1
j_gene: TRBJ2-7
abundance: few
CDR3nt: TGTGCCAGCAGTACCGCCCAGCTAGCGATTCTTTCCTACGAGCAGTACTTC
CDR3aa: CASSTAQLAILSYEQYF

d_gene: TRBD1
v_gene: TRBV30
j_gene: TRBJ2-5
abundance: many
CDR3nt: TGTGCCTGCCAGGGGGAAGTCGTGACCCAGTACTTC
CDR3aa: CACQGEVVTQYF

d_gene: .
v_gene: TRBV20-1
j_gene: TRBJ1-1
abundance: many
CDR3nt: TGCAGTGCTAGAGATCAGGGGAGGGACACTGAAGCTTTCTTT
CDR3aa: CSARDQGRDTEAFF

d_gene: .
v_gene: TRBV20-1
j_gene: TRBJ2-1
abundance: many
CDR3nt: TGCAGTGCTAGAACGGGGGCGGGGAGAGCCTTATACAATGAGCAGTTCTTC
CDR3aa: CSARTGAGRALYNEQFF

d_gene: .
v_gene: TRBV19
j_gene: TRBJ1-2
abundance: few
CDR3nt: TGTGCCAGTAGTCTCCAACGTGGGGTAGGCGGCTACACCTTC
CDR3aa: CASSLQRGVGGYTF

d_gene: .
v_gene: TRBV10-3
j_gene: TRBJ2-3
abundance: many
CDR3nt: TGTGCCATCAGGCCAGTCCCGGAAGATACGCAGTATTTT
CDR3aa: CAIRPVPEDTQYF

d_gene: TRBD2
v_gene: TRBV7-2
j_gene: TRBJ2-3
abundance: many
CDR3nt: TGTGCCAGCAGTTCCGGGACTAGCGGGACAGATACGCAGTATTTT
CDR3aa: CASSSGTSGTDTQYF

d_gene: TRBD2
v_gene: TRBV29-1
j_gene: TRBJ2-3
abundance: many
CDR3nt: TGCAGCGTTGCTACTAGCGGGGGGCGGGTCACAGATACGCAGTATTTT
CDR3aa: CSVATSGGRVTDTQYF

d_gene: .
v_gene: TRBV12-3/TRBV12-4
j_gene: TRBJ1-2
abundance: many
CDR3nt: TGTGCCAGCACCTGGGGGTTTAACTATGGCTACACCTTC
CDR3aa: CASTWGFNYGYTF

d_gene: .
v_gene: TRBV20-1
j_gene: TRBJ2-3
abundance: many
CDR3nt: TGCAGTCTAAACACTCGGGGTACCCTTAGCACAGATACGCAGTATTTT
CDR3aa: CSLNTRGTLSTDTQYF

d_gene: .
v_gene: TRBV29-1
j_gene: TRBJ2-1
abundance: many
CDR3nt: TGCAGCGTTGCCCAGGGTAGAGGTGAGCAGTTCTTC
CDR3aa: CSVAQGRGEQFF